The TCR beta chain under discussion was sequenced for a study of Ad26.COV2.S vaccination and SARS-CoV-2 variants. The germline V gene encodes CDR1 DFQATT and CDR2 SNEGSKA (reference sequence). Between the trimmed V and J ends, which lost 3 bases and 6 bases, there was a span of 9 bases. The CDR3 loop spans 12 amino acids. Specified treatment: about 20 received Ad26.COV2.S at low or high dose, single or two shots; roughly five received placebo; per-sample allocation not given. Samples came from day 63 after the first vaccine or placebo injection. The repertoire was sequenced with immunoSEQ multiplex PCR; TCRdb's copy has only in-frame clones and lacks some. The sample comprises a few hundred thousand clones, about 90% of which are singletons, and under 4.5% rests with the top ten.

This chain links TRBV20-1 with TRBJ1-5, with D possibly matching TRBD1 (6 bases). This receptor was taken from a person between 18 and 59 years old who received the Ad26.COV2.S COVID-19 vaccine or a placebo. Sequencing used peripheral blood, obtained in a trial of Ad26.COV2.S vaccine versus placebo. In DNA form, the CDR3 reads TGCAGTGCTAGTGAGGGGGTTCAGCCCCAGCATTTT. Protein: CSASEGVQPQHF.